These T cell receptor beta chains were read from a single sample in a study of T cell repertoires in cytomegalovirus infection. Using its own MiXCR run on the reads, TCRdb lists one record per CDR3 protein. Seen here are approximately 200,000 distinct CDR3 sequences, 20% to 25% observed once, and the top ten hold approximately 18%. Material for sequencing was CD8+ T cells from PBMCs. The receptors shown here come from a human donor in good health (CMV status not recorded). Some clones in this sample may be carry-over from other donors' samples. The CDR3 runs from the conserved cysteine through the conserved F or W. The order of the fields is D gene, clone size, V gene, J gene, CDR3 protein, CDR3 DNA. The D gene is left open where the match is weak. Clone size is stated in some rows and not others, as once, few, many or a class when expanded.

TRBD1	.	TRBV12-3/TRBV12-4	TRBJ1-1	CASRQGGNTEAFF	TGTGCCAGCAGGCAGGGGGGTAACACTGAAGCTTTCTTT
.	.	TRBV4-1	TRBJ2-7	CASSLRRGDYEQYF	TGCGCCAGCAGCCTTCGGCGGGGCGACTACGAGCAGTACTTC
.	.	TRBV20-1	TRBJ2-1	CSAREWGVEFF	TGCAGTGCTAGAGAATGGGGGGTGGAGTTCTTC
.	many	TRBV7-8	TRBJ1-1	CASSVRDTEAFF	TGTGCCAGCAGCGTCCGGGACACTGAAGCTTTCTTT
.	.	TRBV29-1	TRBJ2-7	CSAGTPPYEQYF	TGCAGCGCCGGGACACCTCCCTACGAGCAGTACTTC
.	.	TRBV7-6	TRBJ1-6	CASSHYNSPLHF	TGTGCCAGCAGCCACTATAATTCACCCCTCCACTTT
TRBD2	few	TRBV7-9	TRBJ2-1	CASRLGSSGYNEQFF	TGTGCCAGCAGACTAGGTTCTAGCGGGTACAATGAGCAGTTCTTC
.	.	TRBV20-1	TRBJ1-2	CSARGPGGYTF	TGCAGTGCTAGAGGCCCGGGGGGCTACACCTTC
TRBD2	few	TRBV28	TRBJ2-5	CASSLPIGGLLAGTLETQYF	TGTGCCAGCAGTTTACCTATCGGGGGCCTATTAGCGGGGACGCTGGAGACCCAGTACTTC
TRBD1	.	TRBV30	TRBJ1-5	CAWRDRGLGNQPQHF	TGTGCCTGGAGGGACAGGGGCTTGGGCAATCAGCCCCAGCATTTT
.	.	TRBV29-1	TRBJ2-1	CSVERGRSEQFF	TGCAGCGTTGAACGGGGTAGGAGTGAGCAGTTCTTC
.	many	TRBV6-2/TRBV6-3	TRBJ2-4	CASSYSVPDIQYF	TGTGCCAGCAGTTACTCAGTTCCAGACATTCAGTACTTC
.	few	TRBV5-1	TRBJ2-7	CASSQWTVDTYEQYF	TGCGCCAGCAGCCAGTGGACAGTAGATACCTACGAGCAGTACTTC
.	few	TRBV7-9	TRBJ1-1	CASSLAQLEAFF	TGTGCCAGCAGCTTAGCGCAGCTTGAAGCTTTCTTT
TRBD1	.	TRBV7-9	TRBJ2-7	CASSSTGTGSDEQYF	TGTGCCAGCAGCTCTACCGGGACAGGGAGCGACGAGCAGTACTTC
.	.	TRBV7-8	TRBJ1-6	CARSLVGGTVWSPLHF	TGTGCCAGGAGCTTAGTCGGGGGGACGGTTTGGTCACCCCTCCACTTT
TRBD1	.	TRBV2	TRBJ2-5	CASRDRGRGETQYF	TGTGCCAGCAGGGACAGGGGGCGCGGTGAGACCCAGTACTTC
.	few	TRBV28	TRBJ1-5	CASSFMGSNQPQHF	TGTGCCAGCAGTTTCATGGGGAGCAATCAGCCCCAGCATTTT
.	many	TRBV7-6	TRBJ1-1	CASSFRGLDTEAFF	TGTGCCAGCAGCTTTCGAGGGCTTGACACTGAAGCTTTCTTT
.	.	TRBV7-6	TRBJ2-1	CASSLEAHWNEQFF	TGTGCCAGCAGCTTAGAGGCGCATTGGAATGAGCAGTTCTTC
TRBD1	.	TRBV5-1	TRBJ1-1	CASSPSGGGQTEAFF	TGCGCCAGCAGCCCTTCAGGGGGCGGGCAAACTGAAGCTTTCTTT
.	.	TRBV20-1	TRBJ2-3	CSARWPASSTDTQYF	TGCAGTGCTAGATGGCCGGCTTCTAGCACAGATACGCAGTATTTT